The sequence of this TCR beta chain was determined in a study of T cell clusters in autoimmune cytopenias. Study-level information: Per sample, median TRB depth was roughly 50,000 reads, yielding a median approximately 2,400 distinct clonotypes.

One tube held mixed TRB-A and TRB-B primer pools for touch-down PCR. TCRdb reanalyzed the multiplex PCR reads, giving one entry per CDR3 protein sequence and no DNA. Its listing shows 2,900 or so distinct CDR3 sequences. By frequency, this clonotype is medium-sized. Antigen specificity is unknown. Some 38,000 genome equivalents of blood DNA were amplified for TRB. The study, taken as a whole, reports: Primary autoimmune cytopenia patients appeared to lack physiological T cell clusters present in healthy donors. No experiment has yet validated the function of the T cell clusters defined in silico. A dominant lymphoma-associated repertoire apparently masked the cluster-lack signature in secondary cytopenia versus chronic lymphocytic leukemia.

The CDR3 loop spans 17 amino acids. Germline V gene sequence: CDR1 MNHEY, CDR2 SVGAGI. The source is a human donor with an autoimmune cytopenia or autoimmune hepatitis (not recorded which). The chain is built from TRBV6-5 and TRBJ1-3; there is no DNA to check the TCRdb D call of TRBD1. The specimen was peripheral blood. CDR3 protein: CASSYSTPGATGNTIYF.